The TCR beta chain described here comes from a study of T-cell reconstitution after alpha-beta-depleted transplantation in children. Study conclusions and caveats: There were some patients whose high TCRbeta diversity at day 60 came from surviving recipient T cells and thymic progenitors. Once a year had passed after transplant, T-cell counts and diversity came mostly from newly produced T cells.

The TCRbeta library incorporated unique molecular identifiers. TCRdb re-derived calls from the PCR reads in MiXCR, one entry per CDR3 protein. Of 900,000 or so distinct CDR3 sequences listed, approximately 15% are singletons. Trimming pared 5 bases from V and 3 bases from J, leaving 16 bases between. This CDR3 is 15 amino acids long. CDR1 SEHNR and CDR2 FQNEAQ come from the germline V gene (reference sequence). This clonotype was counted between two and nine times. Its antigen remains unknown. The sequencing here drew on PBMCs, mostly from graft donor cells, taken 360 days after TCRalphabeta/CD19-depleted stem cell transplant. This clonotype was obtained from a male patient younger than 18 who had a stem cell transplant for acute lymphoblastic leukemia, so the T cells may come from the graft donor. The rearrangement links TRBV7-9 to TRBJ2-5; no clear D. CDR3 sequence: CASSPLAPRKETQYF. Written as DNA, the CDR3 is TGTGCCAGCAGCCCCTTAGCACCGAGGAAAGAGACCCAGTACTTC.